Following are 18 T cell receptor beta chains from one sample sequenced in a study of shared clonotypes between healthy human individuals. TCRdb's table, derived via immunoSEQ multiplex PCR, lists solely in-frame clones and lacks some. The repertoire holds about 2.2 million clones, with 80% to 95% as singletons. Naive CD8 cells comprised CD45RO-negative, CCR7-positively selected cells, excluding terminally differentiated effector memory CD45RA+ cells. The sequencing sample was made of naive CD8+ T cells from PBMCs. The source is a man aged 18 to 30 in good health. Some clones in this sample may be carry-over from other donors' samples.

The rearrangement links TRBV7-2 to TRBJ2-3; D remains unclear. Germline CDR1 SGHTA, CDR2 FQGNSA. The CDR3 covers 13 residues. Deletions cut 3 bases from V and 6 bases from J, with 10 bases between. The CDR3 here is CASSFPPVDTQYF. The CDR3 region has the DNA TGTGCCAGCAGCTTCCCTCCCGTCGATACGCAGTATTTT. The entire variable domain, with the rest obtained from reference TRBV7-2 and TRBJ2-3, is as follows: GAGVSQSPSNKVTEKGKDVELRCDPISGHTALYWYRQSLGQGLEFLIYFQGNSAPDKSGLPSDRFSAERTGGSVSTLTIQRTQQEDSAVYLCASSFPPVDTQYFGPGTRLTVL.

The genes are TRBV7-9 and TRBJ1-4; D is unclear. This CDR3 is built from 13 residues. V lost 5 bases to trimming and J lost 8 bases, with 12 bases between them. CDR1 SEHNR and CDR2 FQNEAQ come from the germline V gene (reference sequence). In nucleotides, the CDR3 is TGTGCCAGCAGCGATATCGGGCCCGAAAAACTGTTTTTT. This codes for CASSDIGPEKLFF.

This chain links TRBV29-1 with TRBJ1-2; perhaps TRBD1 as D (5 bases). CDR1 and CDR2 from the germline V gene are SQVTM and ANQGSEA. There are 11 residues in the CDR3. Trimming removed 0 bases at V and 7 bases at J, with 6 bases between. DNA of the CDR3: TGCAGCGTTGAAGAGACAGCTGGCTACACCTTC. Translated: CSVEETAGYTF.

The rearrangement joins TRBV7-6 to TRBJ2-3; possible D gene TRBD2, 5 bases. V dropped 4 bases and J dropped 2 bases, with 13 bases sitting between them. Germline lookup yields CDR1 SGHVS and CDR2 FNYEAQ. The length of the CDR3 is 15 residues. CDR3 DNA: TGTGCCAGCAGCTCAATAGCGACCGTCACAGATACGCAGTATTTT. Residues: CASSSIATVTDTQYF.

The chain links TRBV4-1 to TRBJ2-3; no clear D gene. The CDR3 is 13 residues long. Germline V gives CDR1 MGHRA, CDR2 YSYEKL. With 5 bases removed from V and 1 base from J, the gap between germline ends came to 7 bases. Written as DNA, the CDR3 is TGCGCCAGCAGCGCCCGGGGCACAGATACGCAGTATTTT. The encoded protein is CASSARGTDTQYF.

About this clone: The sample contains more than one DNA sequence encoding this CDR3. This rearrangement joins TRBV7-9 to TRBJ1-5; D remains unclear. Germline CDR1 and CDR2: SEHNR and FQNEAQ (reference sequence). The CDR3 has 12 amino acids. The V and J ends lost 5 bases and 3 bases respectively, with 5 bases between them. The CDR3 reads CASSPPNQPQHF. The CDR3 coding sequence is TGTGCCAGCAGCCCCCCCAATCAGCCCCAGCATTTT.

The chain links TRBV11-2 to TRBJ2-1; D tentatively reads TRBD1 or TRBD2 (5 bases each). Trimming took off 1 base at V and 2 bases at J, with 18 bases between the two ends. CDR3 size: 18 residues. Looked up from germline, CDR1 is SGHAT and CDR2 is FQNNGV. The CDR3 sequence: CASSLAVGPLSAYNEQFF. Written as DNA, the CDR3 is TGTGCCAGCAGCTTAGCAGTGGGACCCCTGAGTGCCTACAATGAGCAGTTCTTC. The full variable domain, rest sourced from reference TRBV11-2 and TRBJ2-1, is EAGVAQSPRYKIIEKRQSVAFWCNPISGHATLYWYQQILGQGPKLLIQFQNNGVVDDSQLPKDRFSAERLKGVDSTLKIQPAKLEDSAVYLCASSLAVGPLSAYNEQFFGPGTRLTVL.

CDR3 loop: CASSETYEQYF. The CDR3 DNA reads as TGTGCCAGCAGCGAAACCTACGAGCAGTACTTC. V gene TRBV7-9 combines with J gene TRBJ2-5, with D unclear. The end of the DNA is better explained by TRBJ2-7, so the J call may be wrong. CDR3 size: 11 residues. The germline V gene has CDR1 SEHNR and CDR2 FQNEAQ (reference sequence).

The genes are TRBV2 and TRBJ2-7; 8 bases match TRBD1. The CDR3 contains 14 residues. V was pared by 5 bases and J by 4 bases, with 7 bases of the junction left unmatched. CDR1 SNHLY and CDR2 FYNNEI come from the germline V gene. CDR3 DNA: TGTGCCAGCAGTCCAAACAGGGGGTTATACGAGCAGTACTTC. Residues: CASSPNRGLYEQYF. Full variable domain (missing parts from reference TRBV2 and TRBJ2-7): EPEVTQTPSHQVTQMGQEVILRCVPISNHLYFYWYRQILGQKVEFLVSFYNNEISEKSEIFDDQFSVERPDGSNFTLKIRSTKLEDSAMYFCASSPNRGLYEQYFGPGTRLTVT.

The count of this clone is one. The chain joins TRBV6-1 to TRBJ2-7; a possible D gene is TRBD1 (5 bases). From germline, CDR1 is MNHNS and CDR2 SASEGT. The ends were cut back, 2 bases at V and 3 bases at J, with 14 bases in the middle. The CDR3 sequence is 15 residues long. In DNA, the CDR3 is TGTGCCAGCAGTGAACAGGCAGGGCAAAGCTACGAGCAGTACTTC. Its protein product is CASSEQAGQSYEQYF.

V and J are TRBV13 and TRBJ1-2; TRBD1 agrees at 9 bases. This CDR3 comprises 13 residues. The germline V gene has CDR1 PRHDT and CDR2 FYEKMQ (reference sequence). V dropped 5 bases and J dropped 8; count of bases not matched to a gene: 6. The CDR3 DNA reads as TGTGCCAGCAGCGCCCGACAGGGGGAAGGCTACACCTTC. Translated: CASSARQGEGYTF.

This chain joins TRBV27 and TRBJ2-3; 8 bases align to TRBD1. Germline CDR1 is MNHEY and CDR2 is SMNVEV (reference sequence). With V trimmed by 3 bases and J by 4 bases, 6 bases remained unmatched. This CDR3 has 15 amino acids. CDR3 DNA: TGTGCCAGCAGTTTTGGGCAGGGGGCGGCAGATACGCAGTATTTT. Translated, it gives CASSFGQGAADTQYF.

A note on this clone: The sample contains more than one DNA sequence encoding this CDR3. This rearrangement joins TRBV6-6 to TRBJ2-7; tentatively, D is TRBD1 (5 bases). This CDR3 region has 15 residues. Trimming took 0 bases from V and 0 from J, leaving 9 bases between them. Per germline, CDR1 MNHNY and CDR2 SVGAGI (reference sequence). The CDR3 reads CASSYSDSSSYEQYF. CDR3 sequence (DNA): TGTGCCAGCAGTTACTCCGACAGTAGCTCCTACGAGCAGTACTTC.

The chain joins TRBV13 to TRBJ1-3; D may be TRBD1 (5 bases). V lost 4 bases to trimming and J lost 4 bases, with 14 bases between them. Germline CDR1 reads PRHDT; CDR2 reads FYEKMQ (reference sequence). CDR3 size: 15 residues. Here the CDR3 DNA reads TGTGCCAGCAGCTGGGGCAGGGCGGGCGGAAACACCATATATTTT. Translating it yields CASSWGRAGGNTIYF.

The chain couples TRBV9 to TRBJ2-1, with TRBD2 matching 11 bases. From germline, CDR1 is SGDLS and CDR2 YYNGEE. The trim removed 3 bases at V and 6 bases at J, leaving 5 bases unmatched. The CDR3 spans 15 residues. The DNA for the CDR3 is TGTGCCAGCAGCGATAGCGGGAGGGCCGCCAATGAGCAGTTCTTC. This encodes CASSDSGRAANEQFF.

The chain is built from TRBV10-3 and TRBJ2-3; 9 bases are a match to TRBD2. Germline CDR1 ENHRY, CDR2 SYGVKD. The J segment lost 6 bases and the V segment lost 3 bases, leaving 7 bases of the junction unmatched. This CDR3 region has 15 residues. CDR3 DNA: TGTGCCATCAGTGAAGGCGGGAGGGCAACGGATACGCAGTATTTT. The encoded protein is CAISEGGRATDTQYF.

This chain joins TRBV27 and TRBJ2-2; TRBD1 or TRBD2 may be the D gene (6 bases each). CDR1 is MNHEY, CDR2 SMNVEV, per germline (reference sequence). The V and J ends lost 0 bases and 6 bases respectively, with 11 bases between them. There are 15 residues in the CDR3. CDR3 DNA sequence: TGTGCCAGCAGTTTATCCAGGGGAGGTGCCGGGGAGCTGTTTTTT. This sequence encodes CASSLSRGGAGELFF.

This clone was seen only once. This chain joins TRBV5-1 and TRBJ2-1; no clear D. The CDR3 sequence is 17 residues long. Germline CDR1 is SGHRS and CDR2 is YFSETQ. The V end lost 7 bases, the J end lost 0 bases, and 20 bases lay between the germline ends. This CDR3 is CASRKPQVAFSYNEQFF. The CDR3 bases are TGCGCCAGCCGTAAGCCTCAGGTTGCCTTCTCCTACAATGAGCAGTTCTTC.